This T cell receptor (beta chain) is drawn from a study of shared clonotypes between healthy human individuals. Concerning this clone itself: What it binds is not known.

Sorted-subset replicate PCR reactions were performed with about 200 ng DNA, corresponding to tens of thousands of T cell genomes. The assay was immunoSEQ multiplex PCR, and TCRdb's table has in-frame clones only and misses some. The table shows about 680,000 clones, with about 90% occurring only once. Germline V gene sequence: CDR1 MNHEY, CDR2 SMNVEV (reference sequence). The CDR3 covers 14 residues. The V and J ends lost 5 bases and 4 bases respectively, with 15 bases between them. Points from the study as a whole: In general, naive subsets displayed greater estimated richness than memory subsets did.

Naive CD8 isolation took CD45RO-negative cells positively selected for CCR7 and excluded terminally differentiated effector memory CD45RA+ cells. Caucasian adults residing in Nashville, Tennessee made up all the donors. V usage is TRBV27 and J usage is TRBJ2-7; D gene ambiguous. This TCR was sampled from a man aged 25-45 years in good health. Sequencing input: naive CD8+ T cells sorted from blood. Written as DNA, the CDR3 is TGTGCCAGCAGTCCGGATTCGTACCCTTACGAGCAGTACTTC. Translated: CASSPDSYPYEQYF.